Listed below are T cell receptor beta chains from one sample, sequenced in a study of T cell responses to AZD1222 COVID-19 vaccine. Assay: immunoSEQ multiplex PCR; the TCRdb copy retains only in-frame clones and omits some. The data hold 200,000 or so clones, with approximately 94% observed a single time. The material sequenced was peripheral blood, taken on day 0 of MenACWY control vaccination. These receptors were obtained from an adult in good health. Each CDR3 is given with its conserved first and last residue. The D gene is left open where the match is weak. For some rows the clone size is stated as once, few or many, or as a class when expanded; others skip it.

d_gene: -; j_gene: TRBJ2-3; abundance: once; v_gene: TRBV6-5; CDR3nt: TGTGCCAGCAGTTTCTGGGGGGTCGGGACAGATACGCAGTATTTT; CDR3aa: CASSFWGVGTDTQYF
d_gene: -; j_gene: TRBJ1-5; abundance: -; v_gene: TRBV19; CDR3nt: TGTGCCAGTAGTATTGGGTTGATTCACTCTCAGCCCCAGCATTTT; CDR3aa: CASSIGLIHSQPQHF
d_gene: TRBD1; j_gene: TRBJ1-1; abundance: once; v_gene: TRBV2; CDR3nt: TGTGCCAGCAGTCCCTATCCGACAGGGATGTCTGAAGCTTTCTTT; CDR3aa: CASSPYPTGMSEAFF
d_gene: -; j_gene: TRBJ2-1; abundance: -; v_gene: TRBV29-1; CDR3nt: TGCAGCGTCACAGACCTACGCTCCTACAATGAGCAGTTCTTC; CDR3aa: CSVTDLRSYNEQFF
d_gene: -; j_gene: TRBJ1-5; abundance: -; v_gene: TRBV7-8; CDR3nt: TGTGCCAGCAGCCTCGACAGGTTCTTTAATCAGCCCCAGCATTTT; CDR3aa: CASSLDRFFNQPQHF
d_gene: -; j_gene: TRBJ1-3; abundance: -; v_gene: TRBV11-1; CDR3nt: TGTGCCAGCAGCCCGACCGGGACGGCGGACACCATATATTTT; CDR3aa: CASSPTGTADTIYF
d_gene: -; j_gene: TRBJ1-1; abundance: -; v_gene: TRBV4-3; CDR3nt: TGCGCCAGCAGCCAAGATCGGGGCTTTCGAGAAGCTTTCTTT; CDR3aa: CASSQDRGFREAFF
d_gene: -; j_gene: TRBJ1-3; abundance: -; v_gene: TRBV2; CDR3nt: TGTGCCAGCAGTGGAAGTTCCGGAAACACCATATATTTT; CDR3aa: CASSGSSGNTIYF
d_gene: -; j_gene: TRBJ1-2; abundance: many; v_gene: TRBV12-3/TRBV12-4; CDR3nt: TGTGCCAGCAGTTTTGCAGGGGCAGATGGCTACACCTTC; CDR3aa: CASSFAGADGYTF
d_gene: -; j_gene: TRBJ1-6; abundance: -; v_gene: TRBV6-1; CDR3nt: TGTGCCAGCAGTGAAGCTTACGACAGTTATAATTCACCCCTCCACTTT; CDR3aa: CASSEAYDSYNSPLHF
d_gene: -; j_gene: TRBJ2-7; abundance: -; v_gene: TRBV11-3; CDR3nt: TGTGCCAGCAGCTTAAGGGCAGGGACTCCCTACGAGCAGTACTTC; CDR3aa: CASSLRAGTPYEQYF
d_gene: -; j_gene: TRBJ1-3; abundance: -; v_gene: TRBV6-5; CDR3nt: TGTGCCAGCAGTTACGGCATCACCTCTGGAAACACCATATATTTT; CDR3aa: CASSYGITSGNTIYF
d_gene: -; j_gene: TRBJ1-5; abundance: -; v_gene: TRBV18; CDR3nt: TGTGCCAGCTCACCCCTCCCGTTTAGAAATGACAATCAGCCCCAGCATTTT; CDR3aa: CASSPLPFRNDNQPQHF
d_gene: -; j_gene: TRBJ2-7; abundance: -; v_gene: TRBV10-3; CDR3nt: TGTGCCATCAGTGAGTCGATAGGGTTCGAGCAGTACTTC; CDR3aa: CAISESIGFEQYF
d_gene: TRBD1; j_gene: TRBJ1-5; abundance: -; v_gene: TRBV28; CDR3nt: TGTGCCAGCAGATCAGGGACAGGGGGCAGACAGCCCCAGCATTTT; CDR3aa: CASRSGTGGRQPQHF
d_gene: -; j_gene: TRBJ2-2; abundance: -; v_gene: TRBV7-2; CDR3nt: TGTGCCAGCAGCGACCGGGAGAGGACCGGGGAGCTGTTTTTT; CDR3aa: CASSDRERTGELFF
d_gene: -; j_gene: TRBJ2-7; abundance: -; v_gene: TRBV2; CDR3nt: TGTGCCAGCAGGGGGGGATCCTACGAGCAGTACTTC; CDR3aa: CASRGGSYEQYF